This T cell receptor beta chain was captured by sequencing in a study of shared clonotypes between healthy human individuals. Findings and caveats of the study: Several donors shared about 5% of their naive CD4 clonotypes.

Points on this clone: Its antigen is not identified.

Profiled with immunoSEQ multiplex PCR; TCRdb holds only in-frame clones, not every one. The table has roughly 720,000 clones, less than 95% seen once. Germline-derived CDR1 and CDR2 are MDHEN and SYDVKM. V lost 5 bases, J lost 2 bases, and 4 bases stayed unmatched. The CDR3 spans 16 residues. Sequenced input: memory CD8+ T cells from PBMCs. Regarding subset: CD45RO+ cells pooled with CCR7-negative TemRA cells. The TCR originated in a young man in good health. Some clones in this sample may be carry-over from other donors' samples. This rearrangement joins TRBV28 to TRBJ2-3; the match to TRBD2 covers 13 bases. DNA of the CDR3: TGTGCCAGCAGTCCGGGACTAGCGGGAATCACAGATACGCAGTATTTT. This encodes CASSPGLAGITDTQYF.